A single sample gave rise to the 23 T cell receptor beta chains below, sequenced in a study of T cell repertoires in cytomegalovirus infection. Their antigen targets remain unknown. From the reads, TCRdb called clonotypes with MiXCR, one entry per CDR3 protein. The table shows a few hundred thousand distinct CDR3 sequences, with just under 40% occurring only once. The sequencing used cultured PBMCs, collected from culture after CMV antigen stimulation. The receptors come from a human donor in good health (CMV status not recorded). Some clones in this sample may be carry-over from other donors' samples.

The chain recombines TRBV12-3 or TRBV12-4 with TRBJ1-1; D is ambiguous. Trimming stripped 3 bases from V and 1 base from J, with 6 bases between. The CDR3 consists of 13 residues. CDR3 sequence: CASSLWQNTEAFF. CDR3 sequence (DNA): TGTGCCAGCAGTTTGTGGCAGAACACTGAAGCTTTCTTT.

This chain uses TRBV4-1 with TRBJ2-3, with TRBD2 identical over 11 bases. Trimming cost V 1 base and J 5 bases; bases outside gene matches: 17. Germline V gene data show CDR1 as MGHRA and CDR2 as YSYEKL. The length of the CDR3 is 20 residues. The CDR3 nucleotides are TGCGCCAGCAGCCAAGTTACTAGCGGGAGAGGGGGCCCTCCGGAAGATACGCAGTATTTT. It encodes CASSQVTSGRGGPPEDTQYF.

This clonotype has more than one count but fewer than ten. The chain combines TRBV7-9 with TRBJ2-3; no firm D call. V was shortened by 1 base and J by 0 bases, with 20 bases between the two germline ends. Germline CDR1 is SEHNR and CDR2 is FQNEAQ (reference sequence). The CDR3 is made up of 19 amino acids. Here the CDR3 reads CASSLEIATPGQSTDTQYF. DNA of the CDR3: TGTGCCAGCAGCTTAGAAATCGCAACGCCTGGCCAGAGCACAGATACGCAGTATTTT.

This chain joins TRBV19 and TRBJ1-5; 11 nucleotides agree with TRBD1. The V and J ends lost 8 bases and 6 bases, in that order; junction bases with no gene match: 6. CDR3 length: 14 residues. Germline V CDR1 and CDR2: LNHDA, SQIVND (reference sequence). This CDR3 reads CASRTGGAGQPQHF. The CDR3 nucleotides are TGTGCCAGTCGGACAGGGGGCGCGGGTCAGCCCCAGCATTTT.

This chain connects TRBV7-6 to TRBJ2-1, with TRBD2 identical over 14 bases. The CDR3 is made up of 18 amino acids. Germline V gene data show CDR1 as SGHVS and CDR2 as FNYEAQ. The V and J ends lost 1 base and 9 bases, in that order; junction bases with no gene match: 11. CDR3 amino acids: CASSLDFAGLAGVTEQFF. As DNA, the CDR3 is TGTGCCAGCAGCTTAGATTTTGCGGGACTAGCGGGAGTCACTGAGCAGTTCTTC.

The rearrangement links TRBV20-1 to TRBJ1-4; tentatively, D is TRBD1 (5 bases). CDR3 length: 15 residues. The germline V gene encodes CDR1 DFQATT and CDR2 SNEGSKA (reference sequence). The germline V and J ends were trimmed by 0 bases and 6 bases, with 14 bases remaining between them. The CDR3 here is CSARDLGQGDEKLFF. The DNA for the CDR3 is TGCAGTGCTAGAGATCTAGGGCAGGGTGATGAAAAACTGTTTTTT.

A few counts support this clonotype. The chain couples TRBV12-3 or TRBV12-4 to TRBJ1-5; 8 bases align to TRBD1. The CDR3 is made up of 17 amino acids. The J segment lost 0 bases and the V segment lost 3 bases, leaving 7 bases of the junction unmatched. DNA for the CDR3: TGTGCCAGCAGTTTCGTACAGGGGGGGAATAGCAATCAGCCCCAGCATTTT. Encoded protein: CASSFVQGGNSNQPQHF.

V is TRBV7-8 and J is TRBJ2-7, with D maybe TRBD2 (7 bases). CDR3 length equals 15 residues. Germline values: CDR1 SGHVS, CDR2 FQNEAQ. V lost 5 bases, J lost 2 bases, and 16 bases lay in between. CDR3 protein: CASSPWGGGTYEQYF. In nucleotides, the CDR3 is TGTGCCAGCAGCCCGTGGGGGGGCGGGACCTACGAGCAGTACTTC.

The rearrangement links TRBV7-9 to TRBJ2-3; 9 bases map to TRBD1. CDR1 and CDR2 from the germline V gene are SEHNR and FQNEAQ (reference sequence). The CDR3 is 20 residues long. Trimming removed 1 base from V and 2 bases from J; junction bases left unmatched: 16. The CDR3 nucleotides are TGTGCCAGCAGCTTAGAGACAGGGGGACGGACTCCGGAACACACAGATACGCAGTATTTT. Protein: CASSLETGGRTPEHTDTQYF.

This clonotype was observed a handful of times. V usage is TRBV7-8 and J usage is TRBJ2-5; 7 positions match TRBD1. This CDR3 has 14 amino acids. Per germline, CDR1 SGHVS and CDR2 FQNEAQ. Trimming at V came to 4 bases and at J to 4 bases, leaving 6 bases not matched to a gene. The CDR3 sequence is CASSSQTGRETQYF. In nucleotides, the CDR3 is TGTGCCAGCAGCTCCCAGACAGGGAGAGAGACCCAGTACTTC.

The chain uses TRBV7-2 and TRBJ2-2, with 7 bases that match TRBD2. The CDR3 spans 16 residues. The germline V gene has CDR1 SGHTA and CDR2 FQGNSA. The ends lost 6 bases at V and 4 bases at J; junction bases unmatched: 11. The CDR3 spells CASRPGEGLVTGELFF. The DNA for the CDR3 is TGTGCCAGCAGACCGGGGGAGGGGTTGGTCACCGGGGAGCTGTTTTTT.

In its sample, this clonotype was seen a few times. The chain is built from TRBV7-2 and TRBJ1-5; possibly TRBD1 for D (5 bases). This CDR3 is 16 amino acids long. Germline loops: CDR1 SGHTA, CDR2 FQGNSA. The V and J ends lost 5 bases and 0 bases respectively, with 14 bases between them. In nucleotides, the CDR3 is TGTGCCAGCAGCCCCGGGGCATTTTATAGCAATCAGCCCCAGCATTTT. Amino acids: CASSPGAFYSNQPQHF. Drawing the rest from reference TRBV7-2 and TRBJ1-5, the complete variable domain is GAGVSQSPSNKVTEKGKDVELRCDPISGHTALYWYRQSLGQGLEFLIYFQGNSAPDKSGLPSDRFSAERTGGSVSTLTIQRTQQEDSAVYLCASSPGAFYSNQPQHFGDGTRLSIL.

The rearrangement joins TRBV12-3 or TRBV12-4 to TRBJ2-5; D may be TRBD1 (6 bases). This CDR3 comprises 13 residues. V was shortened by 6 bases and J by 5 bases, with 13 bases between the two germline ends. Here the CDR3 reads CASREQGRETQYF. Written as DNA, the CDR3 is TGTGCCAGCAGAGAACAGGGACGGGAGACCCAGTACTTC.

The chain is built from TRBV6-6 and TRBJ1-1, with D unclear. The germline V gene encodes CDR1 MNHNY and CDR2 SVGAGI (reference sequence). V was trimmed by 0 bases and J by 0 bases, leaving 11 bases between them. The CDR3 covers 16 residues. This chain's CDR3 is CASSYSGTLVNTEAFF. The CDR3 DNA sequence: TGTGCCAGCAGTTACTCGGGAACACTCGTGAACACTGAAGCTTTCTTT.

The chain has TRBV29-1 and TRBJ1-1, with unresolved D. This CDR3 contains 13 residues. Germline V CDR1 and CDR2: SQVTM, ANQGSEA. With 6 bases removed from V and 0 bases from J, the gap between germline ends came to 11 bases. This CDR3 is CSVRGRLNTEAFF. DNA of the CDR3: TGCAGCGTCAGAGGAAGGTTGAACACTGAAGCTTTCTTT.

To note about this clonotype: One junction end does not reproduce the germline sequence, and a read error may be involved. The gene calls are TRBV5-4 and TRBJ2-1, with 8 bases identical to TRBD1. The CDR3 is made up of 16 amino acids. Looked up from germline, CDR1 is SGHNT and CDR2 is YYREEE (reference sequence). CDR3 region: CASSGSGGTSYNEQLF. CDR3 sequence (DNA): TGTGCCAGCAGCGGTTCAGGGGGCACTTCCTACAATGAGCAGCTCTTC.

The genes are TRBV6-2 or TRBV6-3 and TRBJ1-1; a possible D gene is TRBD1 (6 bases). Trimming pared 5 bases from V and 12 bases from J, leaving 19 bases between. The germline CDR1 and CDR2 sequences are MNHEY and SVGEGT. CDR3 length: 13 amino acids. CDR3 coding DNA: TGTGCCAGCAGTGTCTTGGGGACACAAGTTACTTTCTTT. Its translation is CASSVLGTQVTFF.

V gene TRBV6-1 combines with J gene TRBJ2-3; the D gene is possibly TRBD2 (7 bases). Germline V gives CDR1 MNHNS, CDR2 SASEGT. This CDR3 has 15 amino acids. V dropped 2 bases and J dropped 5 bases, with 14 bases sitting between them. Here the CDR3 reads CASSESGGAVDTQYF. CDR3 nucleotides: TGTGCCAGCAGTGAAAGTGGGGGGGCGGTAGATACGCAGTATTTT.

A remark on this clonotype: The junction and the germline gene differ at one end; a read error may be behind it. The rearrangement links TRBV4-1 to TRBJ1-5; the match to TRBD1 covers 8 bases. The germline gives CDR1 MGHRA, CDR2 YSYEKL. This CDR3 spans 17 amino acids. The CDR3 here is CTSSQDIGQGWGQPQHF. The DNA of the CDR3 is TGCACCAGCAGCCAAGATATAGGACAGGGATGGGGTCAGCCCCAGCATTTT.

The chain joins TRBV3-1 to TRBJ1-3; D might be TRBD1 (5 bases). Trimming cost V 5 bases and J 0 bases, with 23 bases left between them. The length of the CDR3 is 19 residues. Germline CDR1 and CDR2: LGHDT and YNNKEL (reference sequence). The CDR3 spells CASSSEMGRVSSSGNTIYF. For the CDR3, the DNA is TGTGCCAGCAGCTCCGAAATGGGCAGGGTATCTAGCTCTGGAAACACCATATATTTT. The full variable domain, its missing parts supplied by reference TRBV3-1 and TRBJ1-3, is DTAVSQTPKYLVTQMGNDKSIKCEQNLGHDTMYWYKQDSKKFLKIMFSYNNKELIINETVPNRFSPKSPDKAHLNLHINSLELGDSAVYFCASSSEMGRVSSSGNTIYFGEGSWLTVV.

The chain is built from TRBV6-6 and TRBJ2-2, with 8 bases identical to TRBD2. This CDR3 has 13 residues. In germline, CDR1 is MNHNY, CDR2 SVGAGI (reference sequence). V lost 6 bases and J lost 6; bases outside the gene matches: 3. CDR3 bases: TGTGCCAGCAGCCACGGGGGGGCCGGGGAGCTGTTTTTT. Protein product: CASSHGGAGELFF.

The chain combines TRBV25-1 with TRBJ1-2; a weak D match, TRBD1 (5 bases). V lost 7 bases and J lost 2, with 11 bases in between. Germline V gene data show CDR1 as MGHDK and CDR2 as SYGVNS. CDR3 size: 13 residues. The DNA for the CDR3 is TGTGCCAGCACATACGGGACGAACTATGGCTACACCTTC. Translation: CASTYGTNYGYTF.

The rearrangement links TRBV7-6 to TRBJ1-5, with D maybe TRBD1 (6 bases). Germline CDR1 and CDR2: SGHVS and FNYEAQ. The CDR3 has 14 residues. With 5 bases removed from V and 5 bases from J, the gap between germline ends came to 13 bases. The CDR3: CASSPKGVHQPQHF. The CDR3 coding sequence is TGTGCCAGCAGCCCCAAGGGGGTTCATCAGCCCCAGCATTTT. Complete variable domain (other parts from reference TRBV7-6 and TRBJ1-5): GAGVSQSPRYKVTKRGQDVALRCDPISGHVSLYWYRQALGQGPEFLTYFNYEAQQDKSGLPNDRFSAERPEGSISTLTIQRTEQRDSAMYRCASSPKGVHQPQHFGDGTRLSIL.